Below are 10 T cell receptor beta chains sequenced from a single sample in a study of cytomegalovirus exposure and HLA in healthy donors. With 60 Vbeta and 13 Jbeta primers, the PCR was carried out. The repertoire was sequenced with immunoSEQ multiplex PCR; TCRdb's copy has only in-frame clones and lacks some. The table has 100,000 to 150,000 clones, under 20% seen once. What was sequenced was PBMCs. The receptors derive from a female donor in good health and CMV-seropositive.

V gene TRBV4-1 combines with J gene TRBJ1-4; TRBD1 matches at 7 bases. This CDR3 comprises 16 residues. Germline lookup yields CDR1 MGHRA and CDR2 YSYEKL. J lost 8 bases, V lost 1 base, and 10 bases had no gene match. For the CDR3, the DNA is TGCGCCAGCAGCCAAGCGGTTGACCGCAGGGGGGAAAAACTGTTTTTT. Translation gives CASSQAVDRRGEKLFF.

The sample holds a few counts of this clone. The rearrangement uses TRBV11-3 and TRBJ2-5, with D possibly matching TRBD1 (6 bases). The germline CDR1 and CDR2 sequences are SGHNT and YENEEA. This CDR3 is 13 amino acids long. V lost 2 bases, J lost 2 bases, and 6 bases lay in between. The CDR3 reads CASSLRGQETQYF. CDR3 in DNA: TGTGCCAGCAGCTTAAGGGGGCAAGAGACCCAGTACTTC.

This clone turned up a few times. J is TRBJ1-6 and V is TRBV6-5, with no clear D. Trimming left V 2 bases short and J 9 bases short, with 17 bases between. Per the germline V gene, CDR1 is MNHEY and CDR2 is SVGAGI. The CDR3 is 16 amino acids. The CDR3 sequence: CASSYEGPDQRSPLHF. CDR3 in DNA: TGTGCCAGCAGTTACGAGGGCCCCGATCAGCGTTCACCCCTCCACTTT.

The chain employs TRBV5-4 and TRBJ2-1; tentatively, D is TRBD1 (7 bases). Trimming shortened V by 0 bases and J by 6 bases, and 22 bases separated the two germline ends. Germline CDR1 reads SGHNT; CDR2 reads YYREEE (reference sequence). The CDR3 extends over 18 amino acids. DNA for the CDR3: TGTGCCAGCAGCTTGGATAGCGCGGGACAGTATGTTCGCAATGAGCAGTTCTTC. Encoded protein: CASSLDSAGQYVRNEQFF.

The CDR3: CASSPAGRGQTQYF. CDR3 coding DNA: TGCGCCAGCAGCCCGGCGGGCAGGGGACAGACCCAGTACTTC. The V call is TRBV5-1, the J call TRBJ2-5; tentative D call: TRBD1 (6 bases). V was shortened by 4 bases and J by 6 bases, with 16 bases between the two germline ends. Germline V gene data show CDR1 as SGHRS and CDR2 as YFSETQ. This CDR3 contains 14 residues.

CDR3 residues: CASSLGTGYDYEQYF. In nucleotides, the CDR3 is TGTGCCAGCAGCTTGGGTACAGGTTATGATTACGAGCAGTACTTC. The chain couples TRBV5-4 to TRBJ2-7, with D possibly matching TRBD1 (5 bases). This CDR3 is built from 15 residues. The V and J ends lost 0 bases and 4 bases respectively, with 14 bases between them. Germline V lookup: CDR1 SGHNT, CDR2 YYREEE (reference sequence).

This clone showed up just a few times. The chain joins TRBV30 to TRBJ1-2; 8 bases are shared with TRBD1. Trimming cost V 2 bases and J 8 bases; bases outside gene matches: 7. This CDR3 region has 13 residues. Germline CDR1 reads GTSNPN; CDR2 reads SVGIG (reference sequence). The CDR3 reads CAWSSRGLGGYTF. CDR3 bases: TGTGCCTGGAGTTCCAGGGGGCTGGGGGGCTACACCTTC. Supplemented by reference TRBV30 and TRBJ1-2, the full variable domain reads SQTIHQWPATLVQPVGSPLSLECTVEGTSNPNLYWYRQAAGRGLQLLFYSVGIGQISSEVPQNLSASRPQDRQFILSSKKLLLSDSGFYLCAWSSRGLGGYTFGSGTRLTVV.

The genes are TRBV13 and TRBJ2-7; 9 nucleotides agree with TRBD1. The CDR3 has 16 residues. Germline V gene lookup returns CDR1 PRHDT and CDR2 FYEKMQ (reference sequence). With V trimmed by 0 bases and J by 5 bases, 8 bases remained unmatched. As DNA, the CDR3 is TGTGCCAGCAGCTTAGGACAGGGGGCCTCCGAGGACGAGCAGTACTTC. Its translation is CASSLGQGASEDEQYF.

This chain links TRBV5-6 with TRBJ1-1; D call uncertain. The V and J ends lost 2 bases and 1 base respectively, with 3 bases between them. The CDR3 runs 12 residues. From germline, CDR1 is SGHDT and CDR2 YYEEEE. CDR3 nucleotides: TGTGCCAGCAGCTTCTCGAACACTGAAGCTTTCTTT. Translating gives CASSFSNTEAFF.

The CDR3: CASSSTIAKNIQYF. Here the CDR3 DNA reads TGTGCCAGCAGTTCTACCATAGCCAAAAACATTCAGTACTTC. The rearrangement uses TRBV6-6 and TRBJ2-4; D ambiguous. The germline V gene has CDR1 MNHNY and CDR2 SVGAGI (reference sequence). The CDR3 spans 14 residues. Trimming pared 4 bases from V and 0 bases from J, leaving 7 bases between.